This TCR beta chain was captured in a study of cytomegalovirus exposure and HLA in healthy donors. This clone has just a few counts. Its specificity is not known. 60 Vbeta and 13 Jbeta primers were used in PCR. Only in-frame clones appear in the TCRdb table, and some are missing; sequencing was by immunoSEQ multiplex PCR. The data hold about 85,000 clones, with more than 75% observed a single time. Study-level results: An analysis was carried out later, and it reportedly showed fewer N-insertions in an Asian-associated ancestry cluster than the approximately 660-donor mean.

CDR3 size: 14 residues. V was pared by 2 bases and J by 6 bases, with 12 bases between. Germline V lookup: CDR1 SGHNT, CDR2 YYREEE (reference sequence). This TCR derives from a woman in her forties or fifties in good health and CMV-seropositive. The rearrangement uses TRBV5-4 and TRBJ2-1, with D possibly being TRBD2 (5 bases). Sequences were obtained from PBMCs. CDR3 residues: CASSLAQRVNEQFF. CDR3 nucleotide sequence: TGTGCCAGCAGCTTAGCCCAGAGGGTCAATGAGCAGTTCTTC.